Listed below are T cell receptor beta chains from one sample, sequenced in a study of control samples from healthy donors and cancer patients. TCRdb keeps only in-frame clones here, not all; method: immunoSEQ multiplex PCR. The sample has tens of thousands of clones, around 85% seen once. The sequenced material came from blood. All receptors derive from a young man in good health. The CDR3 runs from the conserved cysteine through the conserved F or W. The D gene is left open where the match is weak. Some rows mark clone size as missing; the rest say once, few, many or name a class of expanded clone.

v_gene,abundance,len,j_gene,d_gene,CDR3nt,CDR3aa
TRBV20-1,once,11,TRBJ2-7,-,TGCAGTGCTGTAACAGGGTACGAGCAGTACTTC,CSAVTGYEQYF
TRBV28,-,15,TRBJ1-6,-,TGTGCCAGCAGTTTAGCGGTAGATTATAATTCACCCCTCCACTTT,CASSLAVDYNSPLHF
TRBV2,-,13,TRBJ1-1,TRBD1,TGTGCCAGCAGTGGGGACAGGGGCACTGAAGCTTTCTTT,CASSGDRGTEAFF
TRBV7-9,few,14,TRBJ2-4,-,TGTGCCAGCAGCTGGTCCCTAGCCAAAAACATTCAGTACTTC,CASSWSLAKNIQYF
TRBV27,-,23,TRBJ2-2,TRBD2,TGTGCCAGCAGTTTATCGGGCCCGCTCGGGCTAGCGGGGGGGCCTCGGGACACCGGGGAGCTGTTTTTT,CASSLSGPLGLAGGPRDTGELFF
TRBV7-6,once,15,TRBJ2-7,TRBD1,TGTGCCAGCAGCCAAGGGACAGGGGGCGAATACGAGCAGTACTTC,CASSQGTGGEYEQYF
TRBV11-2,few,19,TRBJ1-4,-,TGTGCCAGCAGCTTCTACCCGGGGACATTCTGGGATGATGATGAAAAACTGTTTTTT,CASSFYPGTFWDDDEKLFF
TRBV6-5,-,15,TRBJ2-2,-,TGTGCCAGCAGCCTCGTGGCGGGCAACACCGGGGAGCTGTTTTTT,CASSLVAGNTGELFF
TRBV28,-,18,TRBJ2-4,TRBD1,TGTGCCAGCAGGCCTCCGGGACAGAGGACCTCCGCCAAAAACATTCAGTACTTC,CASRPPGQRTSAKNIQYF
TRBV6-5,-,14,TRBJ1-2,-,TGTGCCAGCAGTTACGGGGGCAGGGTTGGCCGCTACACCTTC,CASSYGGRVGRYTF
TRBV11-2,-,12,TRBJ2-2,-,TGTGCCAGCAGCTTGGTGGCCGGGGAGCTGTTTTTT,CASSLVAGELFF
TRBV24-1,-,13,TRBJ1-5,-,TGTGCCACCAGTGGACACAGCAATCAGCCCCAGCATTTT,CATSGHSNQPQHF
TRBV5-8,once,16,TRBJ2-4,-,TGTGCCAGCAGCTTGGCCATTACGCCCGCCGGGGACATTCAGTACTTC,CASSLAITPAGDIQYF
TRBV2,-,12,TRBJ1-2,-,TGTGCCAGCAGTGAAGTCAGCCATGGCTACACCTTC,CASSEVSHGYTF
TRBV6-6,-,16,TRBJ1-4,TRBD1,TGTGCCAGCAGCCACCCGTTACAGGGGTATAATGAAAAACTGTTTTTT,CASSHPLQGYNEKLFF
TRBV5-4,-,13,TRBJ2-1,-,TGTGCCAGCAGCTTTGGAGGGTACAATGAGCAGTTCTTC,CASSFGGYNEQFF
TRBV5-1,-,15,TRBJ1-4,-,TGCGCCAGCAGCTTGGATGGGGACCTCTCGGAAAAACTGTTTTTT,CASSLDGDLSEKLFF
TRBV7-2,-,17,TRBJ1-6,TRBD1,TGTGCCAGCAGCTTAGCGAGGGTGGGGACAGCTAATTCACCCCTCCACTTT,CASSLARVGTANSPLHF
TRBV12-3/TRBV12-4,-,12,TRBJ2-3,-,TGTGCCAGCAGTTTGGGGGCAGATACGCAGTATTTT,CASSLGADTQYF
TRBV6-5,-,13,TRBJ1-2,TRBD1,TGTGCCAGCAGTCAGGGGGGACTCTATGGCTACACCTTC,CASSQGGLYGYTF
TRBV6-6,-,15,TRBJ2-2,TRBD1,TGTGCCAGCAGAGGGACAGGGGGCCCGACCGGGGAGCTGTTTTTT,CASRGTGGPTGELFF
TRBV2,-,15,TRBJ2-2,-,TGTGCCAGCAGTGAAGCAAAGGCGGACACCGGGGAGCTGTTTTTT,CASSEAKADTGELFF
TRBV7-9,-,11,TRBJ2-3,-,TGTGCCAGCACCTACGCCGATACGCAGTATTTT,CASTYADTQYF
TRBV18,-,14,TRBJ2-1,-,TGTGCCAGCTCTCCCGTGTGGGACTCCAATGAGCAGTTCTTC,CASSPVWDSNEQFF
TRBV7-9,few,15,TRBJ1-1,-,TGTGCCAGCAGCTTAAATCAGGGAGCGAACACTGAAGCTTTCTTT,CASSLNQGANTEAFF
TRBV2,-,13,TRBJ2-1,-,TGTGCCAGCAGTCTGATGCGGTACAATGAGCAGTTCTTC,CASSLMRYNEQFF
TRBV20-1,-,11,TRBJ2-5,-,TGCAGTGCTGGGACGAAAGAGACCCAGTACTTC,CSAGTKETQYF